This entry lists 32 T cell receptor beta chains sequenced from one sample in a study of T cell responses to AZD1222 COVID-19 vaccine. TCRdb keeps only in-frame clones here, not all; method: immunoSEQ multiplex PCR. The repertoire holds about 140,000 clones, with roughly 90% as singletons. Sequencing was performed on peripheral blood, taken on day 0 of AZD1222 vaccination. The receptors derive from an adult in good health.

This clone was seen only a few times. The CDR3 DNA sequence: TGTGCCAGCAGCCTTTGGGGAGTGGGGACCCAAAGTGAAAAACTGTTTTTT. Protein sequence: CASSLWGVGTQSEKLFF. The gene calls are TRBV7-2 and TRBJ1-4, with a possible D match to TRBD1 (5 bases). Germline CDR1 and CDR2: SGHTA and FQGNSA. The CDR3 loop spans 17 amino acids. Between the trimmed V and J ends, which lost 5 bases and 7 bases, there was a span of 23 bases.

The J gene is TRBJ2-6, the V gene TRBV19, with D perhaps matching TRBD1 (6 bases). The V end was cut by 5 bases, the J end by 9 bases, with 17 bases between. Germline V gene data show CDR1 as LNHDA and CDR2 as SQIVND (reference sequence). The CDR3 consists of 15 residues. The CDR3 spells CASSDDLGQINVLTF. CDR3 coding DNA: TGTGCCAGTAGTGACGACTTAGGACAGATCAACGTCCTGACTTTC.

The chain joins TRBV5-8 to TRBJ1-1, with D possibly TRBD1 on 6 matching bases. The CDR3 covers 15 residues. CDR1 and CDR2 from the germline V gene are SGHTS and YDEGEE. V was pared by 3 bases and J by 10 bases, with 22 bases between. The CDR3: CASSWGRLRGLGAFF. CDR3 coding DNA: TGTGCCAGCAGCTGGGGACGGCTCCGGGGGCTTGGAGCTTTCTTT.

In the case of this clone: One end of the junction does not line up with germline, which may come from a read error. The V and J genes are TRBV28 and TRBJ1-2; TRBD1 matches at 7 bases. The CDR3 is 14 residues long. In germline, CDR1 is MDHEN, CDR2 SYDVKM. The CDR3 region is CASSLLFDRQGAVF. CDR3 nucleotides: TGTGCCAGCAGTTTACTGTTTGATAGACAGGGTGCGGTCTTC.

The chain combines TRBV6-1 with TRBJ1-2, with D maybe TRBD1 (5 bases). Germline V gives CDR1 MNHNS, CDR2 SASEGT. CDR3 size: 16 residues. V was cut by 2 bases and J by 4 bases, with 17 bases left in between. The CDR3 DNA follows: TGTGCCAGCAGTGAACTGTTGGAGGGACTGGGCTATGGCTACACCTTC. It specifies CASSELLEGLGYGYTF.

V is TRBV18 and J is TRBJ1-5; D is ambiguous. V was cut by 2 bases and J by 4 bases, with 15 bases left in between. The CDR3 contains 16 residues. CDR1 and CDR2 from the germline V gene are KGHSH and LQKENI. The CDR3 spells CASSPGVANGNQPQHF. CDR3 DNA: TGTGCCAGCTCACCAGGGGTCGCAAACGGTAATCAGCCCCAGCATTTT.

V and J are TRBV19 and TRBJ1-2; tentative D call: TRBD1 (6 bases). The CDR3 has 15 amino acids. Germline V lookup: CDR1 LNHDA, CDR2 SQIVND (reference sequence). The ends were cut back, 5 bases at V and 4 bases at J, with 17 bases in the middle. DNA of the CDR3: TGTGCCAGTAGTTCGGCGGGGGGGCTATTCTATGGCTACACCTTC. This translates into CASSSAGGLFYGYTF.

The chain joins TRBV5-6 to TRBJ1-6, with D unresolved. The V gene lost 1 base and the J gene lost 5 bases, with 10 bases spanning the gap. CDR1 is SGHDT, CDR2 YYEEEE, per germline. This CDR3 is 15 amino acids long. CDR3 in DNA: TGTGCCAGCAGCTTGCTGGACTATGATAATTCACCCCTCCACTTT. This encodes CASSLLDYDNSPLHF.

The chain employs TRBV7-6 and TRBJ1-3, with a weak D call TRBD1 (5 bases). Germline CDR1 reads SGHVS; CDR2 reads FNYEAQ. This CDR3 contains 16 residues. Trimming stripped 5 bases from V and 8 bases from J, with 22 bases between. CDR3 sequence reads: CASSPRGTPPADTIYF. CDR3 nucleotides: TGTGCCAGCAGCCCCCGAGGGACTCCCCCGGCGGACACCATATATTTT.

The chain combines TRBV28 with TRBJ1-2; no firm D call. Trimming pared 1 base from V and 6 bases from J, leaving 9 bases between. CDR1 is MDHEN, CDR2 SYDVKM, per germline. The CDR3 extends over 13 amino acids. For the CDR3, the DNA is TGTGCCAGCAGTTTATCTCGCTTGGATGGCTACACCTTC. Translation: CASSLSRLDGYTF.

J is TRBJ1-4 and V is TRBV19, with 8 positions matching TRBD1. V lost 7 bases to trimming and J lost 4 bases; unmatched junction nucleotides: 14. The CDR3 contains 17 residues. Germline V gene data show CDR1 as LNHDA and CDR2 as SQIVND (reference sequence). The CDR3 bases are TGTGCCAGTACCAACCCCCGGACAGGGCGAATTAATGAAAAACTGTTTTTT. Protein product: CASTNPRTGRINEKLFF.

V usage is TRBV18 and J usage is TRBJ1-3, with a possible D match to TRBD1 (6 bases). This CDR3 contains 15 residues. Germline V gene sequence: CDR1 KGHSH, CDR2 LQKENI. Trimming cost V 1 base and J 0 bases, with 7 bases left between them. The CDR3, as DNA: TGTGCCAGCTCACCACGACAGGACTCTGGAAACACCATATATTTT. Protein product: CASSPRQDSGNTIYF.

CDR3 sequence: CASSIGTGGYYEQYF. In DNA form, the CDR3 reads TGTGCCAGCAGCATCGGGACAGGGGGCTACTACGAGCAGTACTTC. This rearrangement joins TRBV5-4 to TRBJ2-7, with TRBD1 matching over 12 bases. Per germline, CDR1 SGHNT and CDR2 YYREEE (reference sequence). Losses at the gene ends were 4 bases for V and 3 bases for J; bases not matched to a gene: 5. The CDR3 sequence is 15 residues long.

The chain links TRBV5-4 to TRBJ1-1; weak D call: TRBD1 (6 bases). From germline, CDR1 is SGHNT and CDR2 YYREEE (reference sequence). This CDR3 comprises 16 residues. V was shortened by 3 bases and J by 1 base, with 16 bases between the two germline ends. Here the CDR3 DNA reads TGTGCCAGCAGCTCCGAGTTAGACAGGCCGAACACTGAAGCTTTCTTT. Translated: CASSSELDRPNTEAFF.

The gene calls are TRBV18 and TRBJ1-5; D call uncertain. CDR3 size: 13 residues. Per the germline V gene, CDR1 is KGHSH and CDR2 is LQKENI. With 6 bases removed from V and 5 bases from J, the gap between germline ends came to 11 bases. CDR3 nucleotide sequence: TGTGCCAGCTCTCCTGGGTGGGATCAGCCCCAGCATTTT. Translation gives CASSPGWDQPQHF.

V is TRBV27 and J is TRBJ2-7; the match to TRBD2 covers 11 bases. The CDR3 is 15 residues long. Germline-derived CDR1 and CDR2 are MNHEY and SMNVEV (reference sequence). Losses at the gene ends were 6 bases for V and 4 bases for J; bases not matched to a gene: 8. CDR3: CASSRTGTSGYEQYF. The CDR3 bases are TGTGCCAGCAGCAGAACCGGGACTAGCGGTTACGAGCAGTACTTC.

This clone appeared once. The chain links TRBV27 to TRBJ2-7; 8 bases line up with TRBD1. In germline, CDR1 is MNHEY, CDR2 SMNVEV (reference sequence). V trimming: 5 bases; J trimming: 1 base; junction bases outside the gene matches: 4. CDR3 length equals 14 residues. In DNA, the CDR3 is TGTGCCAGCAGTGTCACAGGGGGATCCTACGAGCAGTACTTC. Its protein product is CASSVTGGSYEQYF.

This chain joins TRBV19 and TRBJ1-2; 8 bases are shared with TRBD1. CDR1 and CDR2 from the germline V gene are LNHDA and SQIVND (reference sequence). V trimming: 9 bases; J trimming: 4 bases; junction bases outside the gene matches: 13. This CDR3 has 15 residues. The CDR3 protein is CASRYSGQASYGYTF. Here the CDR3 DNA reads TGTGCCAGCCGGTACTCGGGACAGGCCAGCTATGGCTACACCTTC.

The chain uses TRBV6-5 and TRBJ1-2; D gene ambiguous. CDR3 length equals 12 residues. Germline V lookup: CDR1 MNHEY, CDR2 SVGAGI. The ends were cut back, 8 bases at V and 6 bases at J, with 13 bases in the middle. The CDR3 here is CASSPGLNGYTF. CDR3 nucleotides: TGTGCCAGCTCTCCCGGCCTGAATGGCTACACCTTC.

The chain is built from TRBV27 and TRBJ2-7; 9 bases match TRBD2. Germline loops: CDR1 MNHEY, CDR2 SMNVEV (reference sequence). There are 15 residues in the CDR3. The V and J ends lost 5 bases and 3 bases, in that order; junction bases with no gene match: 8. Here the CDR3 reads CASSPIAGAHYEQYF. CDR3 nucleotides: TGTGCCAGCAGTCCCATAGCGGGAGCCCACTACGAGCAGTACTTC.

The chain employs TRBV4-1 and TRBJ1-2; maybe TRBD1 (5 bases). Germline assignment: CDR1 MGHRA and CDR2 YSYEKL. This CDR3 comprises 16 residues. Trimming stripped 2 bases from V and 8 bases from J, with 21 bases between. CDR3: CASSQFPGTVWSGYTF. The CDR3 DNA follows: TGCGCCAGCAGCCAATTTCCCGGGACCGTCTGGAGCGGCTACACCTTC.

The V call is TRBV7-2, the J call TRBJ2-1; D tentatively reads TRBD1 or TRBD2 (5 bases each). Deletions cut 4 bases from V and 5 bases from J, with 15 bases between. Germline V gene sequence: CDR1 SGHTA, CDR2 FQGNSA. There are 15 residues in the CDR3. The CDR3 DNA reads as TGTGCCAGCAGCTCAACCCGGGACCCACACAATGAGCAGTTCTTC. Translation gives CASSSTRDPHNEQFF.

The chain has TRBV7-2 and TRBJ1-2; possibly TRBD1 for D (6 bases). CDR1 and CDR2 from the germline V gene are SGHTA and FQGNSA. Trimming left V 1 base short and J 6 bases short, with 15 bases between. This CDR3 region has 15 residues. The CDR3 loop is CASSLVTGARDGYTF. CDR3 DNA sequence: TGTGCCAGCAGCTTAGTCACGGGGGCGCGGGATGGCTACACCTTC.

V usage is TRBV6-1 and J usage is TRBJ1-2, with a possible D match to TRBD1 (6 bases). The CDR3 totals 12 residues. The V gene lost 3 bases and the J gene lost 5 bases, with 7 bases spanning the gap. Germline CDR1 is MNHNS and CDR2 is SASEGT. The CDR3: CASSDGTYGYTF. The CDR3 bases are TGTGCCAGCAGTGATGGGACATATGGCTACACCTTC.

This chain joins TRBV27 and TRBJ1-5; D is undetermined. The CDR3 totals 16 residues. V was clipped by 5 bases and J by 2 bases, with 16 bases between them. Germline values: CDR1 MNHEY, CDR2 SMNVEV (reference sequence). CDR3: CASSAHWADRNQPQHF. The CDR3 nucleotides are TGTGCCAGCAGTGCCCATTGGGCAGACCGCAATCAGCCCCAGCATTTT.

The chain joins TRBV2 to TRBJ1-3; D remains ambiguous. There are 14 residues in the CDR3. Germline V gene lookup returns CDR1 SNHLY and CDR2 FYNNEI. V was trimmed by 1 base and J by 1 base, leaving 5 bases between them. As DNA, the CDR3 is TGTGCCAGCAGTGAAGGGTGGTCTGGAAACACCATATATTTT. Translation gives CASSEGWSGNTIYF. Full variable domain (outside the CDR3, taken from reference TRBV2 and TRBJ1-3): EPEVTQTPSHQVTQMGQEVILRCVPISNHLYFYWYRQILGQKVEFLVSFYNNEISEKSEIFDDQFSVERPDGSNFTLKIRSTKLEDSAMYFCASSEGWSGNTIYFGEGSWLTVV.

The J gene is TRBJ1-4, the V gene TRBV5-1; unclear D gene. From germline, CDR1 is SGHRS and CDR2 YFSETQ. The CDR3 has 12 residues. Trimming took off 0 bases at V and 7 bases at J, with 4 bases between the two ends. CDR3 bases: TGCGCCAGCAGCTTGGACACTGAAAAACTGTTTTTT. It encodes CASSLDTEKLFF.

The chain employs TRBV3-1 (or the pseudogene TRBV3-2) and TRBJ1-2; D is undetermined. V was clipped by 2 bases and J by 4 bases, with 11 bases between them. This CDR3 is 14 amino acids long. Germline assignment: CDR1 LGHDT and CDR2 YNNKEL (reference sequence). The CDR3 loop reads CASSQLEESYGYTF. In DNA, the CDR3 is TGTGCCAGCAGCCAACTGGAGGAGAGCTATGGCTACACCTTC.

This clone appeared a single time. The rearrangement links TRBV10-1 to TRBJ1-2; no clear D. The ends were cut back, 2 bases at V and 1 base at J, with 5 bases in the middle. Looked up from germline, CDR1 is WNHNN and CDR2 is SYGVQD (reference sequence). This CDR3 has 13 amino acids. CDR3: CASSETVNYGYTF. The CDR3 bases are TGCGCCAGCAGTGAGACGGTTAACTATGGCTACACCTTC.

The chain uses TRBV7-3 and TRBJ1-1; a weak D match, TRBD1 (5 bases). Per the germline V gene, CDR1 is SGHTA and CDR2 is FQGTGA. V lost 0 bases, J lost 7 bases, and 12 bases lay in between. This CDR3 has 14 residues. The CDR3 sequence: CASSLTGTRDEAFF. The CDR3 region has the DNA TGTGCCAGCAGCTTAACTGGGACGCGGGATGAAGCTTTCTTT.

The chain carries TRBV5-1 and TRBJ2-1, with D maybe TRBD2 (5 bases). V shed 7 bases and J shed 1 base, with 15 bases lying between them. CDR1 and CDR2 from the germline V gene are SGHRS and YFSETQ. The CDR3 contains 15 residues. The CDR3 loop is CASVAGGPSYNEQFF. The CDR3 DNA follows: TGCGCCAGCGTTGCGGGCGGGCCTTCCTACAATGAGCAGTTCTTC. Complete variable domain (other parts from reference TRBV5-1 and TRBJ2-1): KAGVTQTPRYLIKTRGQQVTLSCSPISGHRSVSWYQQTPGQGLQFLFEYFSETQRNKGNFPGRFSGRQFSNSRSEMNVSTLELGDSALYLCASVAGGPSYNEQFFGPGTRLTVL.

The J gene is TRBJ2-3, the V gene TRBV19, with TRBD1 matching 9 bases. Germline-derived CDR1 and CDR2 are LNHDA and SQIVND (reference sequence). The CDR3 totals 14 residues. The V gene end was trimmed by 8 bases and the J gene end by 7 bases; junction bases not matched to a gene: 10. CDR3 sequence: CASQPGQGSHTQYF. CDR3 DNA sequence: TGTGCCAGTCAACCGGGACAGGGTAGTCATACGCAGTATTTT. Variable domain in full (rest from reference TRBV19 and TRBJ2-3): DGGITQSPKYLFRKEGQNVTLSCEQNLNHDAMYWYRQDPGQGLRLIYYSQIVNDFQKGDIAEGYSVSREKKESFPLTVTSAQKNPTAFYLCASQPGQGSHTQYFGPGTRLTVL.